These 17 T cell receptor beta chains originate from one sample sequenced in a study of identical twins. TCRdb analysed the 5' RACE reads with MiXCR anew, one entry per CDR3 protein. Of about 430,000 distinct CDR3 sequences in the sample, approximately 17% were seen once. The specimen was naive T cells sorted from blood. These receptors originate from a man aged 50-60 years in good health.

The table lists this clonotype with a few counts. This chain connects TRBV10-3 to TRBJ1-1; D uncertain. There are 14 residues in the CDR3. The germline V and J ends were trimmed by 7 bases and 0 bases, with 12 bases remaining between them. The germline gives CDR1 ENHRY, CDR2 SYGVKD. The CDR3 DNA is TGTGCCATCAAAGTCTCGATTATGAACACTGAAGCTTTCTTT. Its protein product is CAIKVSIMNTEAFF.

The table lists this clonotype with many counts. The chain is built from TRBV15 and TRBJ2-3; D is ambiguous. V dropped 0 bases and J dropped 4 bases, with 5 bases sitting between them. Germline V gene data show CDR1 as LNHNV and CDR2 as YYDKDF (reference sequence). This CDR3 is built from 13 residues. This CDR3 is CATSREIADTQYF. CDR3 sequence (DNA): TGTGCCACCAGCAGAGAAATAGCAGATACGCAGTATTTT. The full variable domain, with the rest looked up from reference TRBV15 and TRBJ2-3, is DAMVIQNPRYQVTQFGKPVTLSCSQTLNHNVMYWYQQKSSQAPKLLFHYYDKDFNNEADTPDNFQSRRPNTSFCFLDIRSPGLGDTAMYLCATSREIADTQYFGPGTRLTVL.

This chain's CDR3 is CASSYPPWGQGGISYNEQFF. CDR3 nucleotides: TGTGCCAGCAGTTACCCCCCCTGGGGACAAGGCGGGATCTCCTACAATGAGCAGTTCTTC. The chain carries TRBV6-2 or TRBV6-3 and TRBJ2-1, with D perhaps being TRBD1 or TRBD2 (6 bases each). The V gene's germline CDR1 is MNHEY and CDR2 SVGEGT. CDR3 length: 20 residues. V gave up 2 bases and J gave up 0 bases, with 23 bases separating them.

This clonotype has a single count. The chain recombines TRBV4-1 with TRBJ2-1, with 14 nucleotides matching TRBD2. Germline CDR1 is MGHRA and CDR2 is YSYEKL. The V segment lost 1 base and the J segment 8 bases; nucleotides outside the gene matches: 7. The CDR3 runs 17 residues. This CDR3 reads CASSQVKRLAGGDEQFF. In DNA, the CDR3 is TGCGCCAGCAGCCAAGTAAAAAGACTAGCGGGGGGGGATGAGCAGTTCTTC.

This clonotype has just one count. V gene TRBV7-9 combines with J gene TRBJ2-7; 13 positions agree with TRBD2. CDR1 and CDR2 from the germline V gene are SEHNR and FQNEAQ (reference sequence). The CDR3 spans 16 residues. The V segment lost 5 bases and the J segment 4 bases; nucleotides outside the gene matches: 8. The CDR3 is CASSQPGLAGVYEQYF. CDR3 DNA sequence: TGTGCCAGCAGCCAACCAGGACTAGCGGGGGTTTACGAGCAGTACTTC.

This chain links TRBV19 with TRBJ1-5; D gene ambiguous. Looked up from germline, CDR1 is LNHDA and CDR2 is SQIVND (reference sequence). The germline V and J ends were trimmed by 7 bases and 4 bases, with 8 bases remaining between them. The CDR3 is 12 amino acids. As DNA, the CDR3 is TGTGCCAGTACCCAGACGAATCAGCCCCAGCATTTT. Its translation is CASTQTNQPQHF.

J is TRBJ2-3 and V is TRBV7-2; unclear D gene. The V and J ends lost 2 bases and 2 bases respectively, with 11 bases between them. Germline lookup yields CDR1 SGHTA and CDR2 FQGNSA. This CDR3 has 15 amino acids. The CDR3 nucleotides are TGTGCCAGCAGCTTACTTTTCGCTTACACAGATACGCAGTATTTT. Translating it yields CASSLLFAYTDTQYF.

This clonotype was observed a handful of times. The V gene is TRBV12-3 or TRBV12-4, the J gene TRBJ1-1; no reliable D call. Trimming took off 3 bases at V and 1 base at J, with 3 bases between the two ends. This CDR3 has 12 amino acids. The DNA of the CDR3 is TGTGCCAGCAGTTTCTCGAACACTGAAGCTTTCTTT. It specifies CASSFSNTEAFF.

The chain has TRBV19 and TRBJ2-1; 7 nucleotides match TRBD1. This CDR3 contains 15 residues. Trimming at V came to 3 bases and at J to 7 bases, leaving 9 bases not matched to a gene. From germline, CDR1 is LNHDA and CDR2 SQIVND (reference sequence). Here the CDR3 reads CASSMRGLVWNEQFF. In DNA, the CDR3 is TGTGCCAGTAGTATGAGGGGGCTAGTGTGGAATGAGCAGTTCTTC.

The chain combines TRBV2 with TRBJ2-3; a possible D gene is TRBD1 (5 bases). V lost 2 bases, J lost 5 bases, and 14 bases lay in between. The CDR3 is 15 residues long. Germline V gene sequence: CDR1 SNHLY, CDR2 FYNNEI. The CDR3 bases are TGTGCCAGCAGTGAACAGGGCCGCGGTGGAGATACGCAGTATTTT. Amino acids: CASSEQGRGGDTQYF.

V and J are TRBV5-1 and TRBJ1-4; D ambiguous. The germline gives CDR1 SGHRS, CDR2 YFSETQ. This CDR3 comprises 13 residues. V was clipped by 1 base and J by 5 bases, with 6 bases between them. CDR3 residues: CASSLRENEKLFF. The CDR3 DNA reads TGCGCCAGCAGCTTGCGAGAGAATGAAAAACTGTTTTTT.

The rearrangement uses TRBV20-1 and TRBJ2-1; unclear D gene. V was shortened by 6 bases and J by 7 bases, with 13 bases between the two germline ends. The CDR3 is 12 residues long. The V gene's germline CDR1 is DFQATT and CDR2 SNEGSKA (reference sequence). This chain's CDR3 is CSAKSLNNEQFF. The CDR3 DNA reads TGCAGTGCGAAAAGCCTAAATAATGAGCAGTTCTTC.

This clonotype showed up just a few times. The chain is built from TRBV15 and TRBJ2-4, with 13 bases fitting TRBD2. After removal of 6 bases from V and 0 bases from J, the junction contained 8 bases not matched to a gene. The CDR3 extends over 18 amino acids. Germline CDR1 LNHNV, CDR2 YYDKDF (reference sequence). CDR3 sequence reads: CATRITSGRGLAKNIQYF. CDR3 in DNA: TGTGCCACCAGGATAACTAGCGGGAGGGGACTAGCCAAAAACATTCAGTACTTC.

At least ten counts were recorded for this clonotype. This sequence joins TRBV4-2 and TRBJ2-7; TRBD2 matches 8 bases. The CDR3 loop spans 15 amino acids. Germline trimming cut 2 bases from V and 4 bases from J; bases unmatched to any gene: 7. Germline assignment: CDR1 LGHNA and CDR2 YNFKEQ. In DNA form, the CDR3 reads TGTGCCAGCAGCCAACCCGGGACTAGAGGTTACGAGCAGTACTTC. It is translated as CASSQPGTRGYEQYF.

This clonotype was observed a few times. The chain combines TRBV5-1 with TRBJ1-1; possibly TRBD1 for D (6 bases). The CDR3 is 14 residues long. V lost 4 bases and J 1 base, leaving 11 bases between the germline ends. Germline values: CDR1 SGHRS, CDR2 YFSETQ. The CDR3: CASSGGRANTEAFF. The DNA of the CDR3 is TGCGCCAGCAGCGGGGGCAGGGCGAACACTGAAGCTTTCTTT.

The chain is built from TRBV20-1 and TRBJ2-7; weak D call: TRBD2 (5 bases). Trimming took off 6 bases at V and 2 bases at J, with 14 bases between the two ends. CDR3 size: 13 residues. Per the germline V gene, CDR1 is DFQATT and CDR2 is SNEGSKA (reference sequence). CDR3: CSARPGNTYEQYF. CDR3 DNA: TGCAGTGCCAGGCCCGGGAACACCTACGAGCAGTACTTC.

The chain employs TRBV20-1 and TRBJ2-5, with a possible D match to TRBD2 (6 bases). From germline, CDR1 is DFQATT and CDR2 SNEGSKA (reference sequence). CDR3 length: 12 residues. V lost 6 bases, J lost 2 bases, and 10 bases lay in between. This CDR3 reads CSAREQQETQYF. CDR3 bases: TGCAGTGCCCGGGAGCAGCAAGAGACCCAGTACTTC.